Here is one T cell receptor (beta chain) with its context. The sample is drawn from a study of technical replicates of blood from a few donors. Sequencing used immunoSEQ multiplex PCR; TCRdb keeps in-frame clones, though not all of them. The sample has approximately 81,000 clones, 80% to 90% seen once. CDR3 length: 14 amino acids. Germline V gives CDR1 MNHEY, CDR2 SMNVEV (reference sequence). The trim removed 5 bases at V and 4 bases at J, leaving 6 bases unmatched. What was sequenced was PBMCs. This sequence joins TRBV27 and TRBJ1-1; the match to TRBD1 covers 8 bases. This receptor was identified in a human donor in good health. Some clones in this sample may be carry-over from other donors' samples. DNA for the CDR3: TGTGCCAGCAGTGCGACAGGGGTGATCACTGAAGCTTTCTTT. As protein: CASSATGVITEAFF.